A single sample is the source of the 16 T cell receptor beta chains below, sequenced in a study of T cells in Graves' hyperthyroidism and ophthalmopathy. Researchers amplified the TCR beta CDR3 regions from RNA transcripts. RT-PCR in the first round (using the HTBI primer set) targeted the TCR CDR3. TCRdb reprocessed the multiplex PCR reads via MiXCR and lists one record per CDR3 protein. The data hold hundreds of thousands of distinct CDR3 sequences, with about 15% observed a single time. The sequencing sample was made of blood. These receptor sequences come from a woman in her late teens or twenties with Graves' hyperthyroidism.

In its sample, this clonotype was seen a few times. This chain connects TRBV24-1 to TRBJ2-7, with 12 bases lining up with TRBD1. J lost 5 bases, V lost 4 bases, and 2 bases had no gene match. The germline CDR1 and CDR2 sequences are KGHDR and SFDVKD. There are 14 residues in the CDR3. In DNA form, the CDR3 reads TGTGCCACCAGTGAGGGACAGGGGGCAAACGAGCAGTACTTC. It is translated as CATSEGQGANEQYF.

This clonotype was observed a handful of times. V and J are TRBV9 and TRBJ2-1; 8 bases map to TRBD2. With 2 bases clipped from V and 4 bases from J, the junction kept 5 bases outside the gene matches. Germline V gene data show CDR1 as SGDLS and CDR2 as YYNGEE. This CDR3 spans 15 amino acids. CDR3 protein: CASSVTGGRYNEQFF. CDR3 coding DNA: TGTGCCAGCAGCGTCACGGGAGGGCGGTACAATGAGCAGTTCTTC. Together with reference TRBV9 and TRBJ2-1, the CDR3 gives the full variable domain: DSGVTQTPKHLITATGQRVTLRCSPRSGDLSVYWYQQSLDQGLQFLIQYYNGEERAKGNILERFSAQQFPDLHSELNLSSLELGDSALYFCASSVTGGRYNEQFFGPGTRLTVL.

This clonotype was recorded many times. The V gene is TRBV28, the J gene TRBJ2-7, with D possibly being TRBD1 (6 bases). CDR1 is MDHEN, CDR2 SYDVKM, per germline. The CDR3 covers 13 residues. V lost 3 bases and J 5 bases, leaving 11 bases between the germline ends. The CDR3 region has the DNA TGTGCCAGCAGTTTCGCAGGGGCGGACGAGCAGTACTTC. Its protein is CASSFAGADEQYF.

The rearrangement joins TRBV9 to TRBJ2-7; D may match TRBD1 or TRBD2 (6 bases each). The CDR3 covers 12 residues. V was trimmed by 5 bases and J by 6 bases, leaving 12 bases between them. CDR1 is SGDLS and CDR2 is YYNGEE in the germline V gene. CDR3 in amino acids: CASRGEGGEQYF. The CDR3 nucleotides are TGTGCCAGCAGGGGCGAGGGGGGCGAGCAGTACTTC.

Many counts were recorded for this clonotype. This chain uses TRBV4-3 with TRBJ2-7; TRBD2 matches at 8 bases. J gave up 2 bases and V 6 bases, and 12 bases lay outside the gene matches. Per the germline V gene, CDR1 is LGHNA and CDR2 is YSLEER. CDR3 length: 16 residues. In DNA, the CDR3 is TGCGCCAGCAGAATATCCGTGGTAGCGGGACCCTACGAGCAGTACTTC. This sequence encodes CASRISVVAGPYEQYF.

There are many counts of this clonotype. This sequence joins TRBV29-1 and TRBJ2-3; 8 bases map to TRBD2. Germline trimming cut 6 bases from V and 0 bases from J; bases unmatched to any gene: 8. The germline V gene encodes CDR1 SQVTM and CDR2 ANQGSEA. The CDR3 runs 15 residues. CDR3 in amino acids: CSVLGASGSTDTQYF. The CDR3 DNA sequence: TGCAGCGTCCTGGGGGCTAGCGGGAGCACAGATACGCAGTATTTT.

The chain links TRBV11-2 to TRBJ1-5; D may be TRBD1 (5 bases). The ends were cut back, 5 bases at V and 0 bases at J, with 14 bases in the middle. This CDR3 comprises 16 residues. Germline values: CDR1 SGHAT, CDR2 FQNNGV. CDR3 region: CASSNRGIYSNQPQHF. The CDR3 DNA is TGTGCCAGCAGCAATAGGGGAATCTATAGCAATCAGCCCCAGCATTTT.

V usage is TRBV19 and J usage is TRBJ1-2; 8 nucleotides align to TRBD1. V trimming: 4 bases; J trimming: 7 bases; junction bases outside the gene matches: 8. Germline V lookup: CDR1 LNHDA, CDR2 SQIVND (reference sequence). The CDR3 loop spans 14 amino acids. CDR3 coding DNA: TGTGCCAGTAGTAGGGGACAGGTTAACGCTGGCTACACCTTC. It is translated as CASSRGQVNAGYTF.

This clonotype was seen more than once but under ten times. The chain has TRBV5-6 and TRBJ1-2, with D possibly matching TRBD1 (5 bases). CDR3 size: 15 residues. The ends were cut back, 0 bases at V and 4 bases at J, with 13 bases in the middle. Germline CDR1 reads SGHDT; CDR2 reads YYEEEE. Written as DNA, the CDR3 is TGTGCCAGCAGCTTGGTGAGGGGCGCGTTCTATGGCTACACCTTC. This gives the protein CASSLVRGAFYGYTF. Looking up the rest from reference TRBV5-6 and TRBJ1-2 gives the full variable domain: DAGVTQSPTHLIKTRGQQVTLRCSPKSGHDTVSWYQQALGQGPQFIFQYYEEEERQRGNFPDRFSGHQFPNYSSELNVNALLLGDSALYLCASSLVRGAFYGYTFGSGTRLTVV.

The chain is built from TRBV28 and TRBJ1-5; D is undetermined. V was clipped by 1 base and J by 2 bases, with 9 bases between them. CDR1 MDHEN and CDR2 SYDVKM come from the germline V gene. CDR3 length: 15 residues. The CDR3 protein is CASSLSDSRNQPQHF. CDR3 DNA: TGTGCCAGCAGTTTATCAGATTCGCGCAATCAGCCCCAGCATTTT.

As to this clonotype: A much larger clone differs from this one at a single base, so this may be a read error. J is TRBJ2-7 and V is TRBV7-9; a weak D match, TRBD2 (6 bases). The CDR3 sequence is 15 residues long. Germline assignment: CDR1 SEHNR and CDR2 FQNEAQ (reference sequence). V lost 3 bases to trimming and J lost 5 bases, with 17 bases between them. Written as DNA, the CDR3 is TGTGCCAGCAGCTTCTCTGGCGGGACTGGACACGAGCAGTACTTC. This sequence encodes CASSFSGGTGHEQYF.

Only a few counts were recorded for this clonotype. The chain joins TRBV19 to TRBJ1-2; possible D gene TRBD1, 6 bases. Trimming took off 3 bases at V and 3 bases at J, with 11 bases between the two ends. The CDR3 has 14 amino acids. CDR1 is LNHDA, CDR2 SQIVND, per germline (reference sequence). This chain's CDR3 is CASSMAGADYGYTF. Written as DNA, the CDR3 is TGTGCCAGTAGTATGGCAGGGGCGGACTATGGCTACACCTTC.

This clonotype was seen a few times. This chain links TRBV29-1 with TRBJ1-4; perhaps TRBD1 as D (6 bases). The CDR3 is made up of 12 amino acids. Per the germline V gene, CDR1 is SQVTM and CDR2 is ANQGSEA. CDR3 loop: CSGGGPNEKLFF. The CDR3 coding sequence is TGCAGTGGAGGGGGGCCGAATGAAAAACTGTTTTTT. The whole variable domain, remainder taken from reference TRBV29-1 and TRBJ1-4, is SAVISQKPSRDICQRGTSLTIQCQVDSQVTMMFWYRQQPGQSLTLIATANQGSEATYESGFVIDKFPISRPNLTFSTLTVSNMSPEDSSIYLCSGGGPNEKLFFGSGTQLSVL.

This clonotype was seen at least ten times. The chain links TRBV6-1 to TRBJ2-3, with 11 bases that match TRBD2. CDR1 and CDR2 from the germline V gene are MNHNS and SASEGT. Losses at the gene ends were 8 bases for V and 0 bases for J; bases not matched to a gene: 7. The CDR3 runs to 16 residues. DNA for the CDR3: TGTGCCAGCTCACCACGGACTAGCGGGAGCACAGATACGCAGTATTTT. This sequence encodes CASSPRTSGSTDTQYF.

This clonotype was counted a few times. The gene calls are TRBV29-1 and TRBJ2-7; 7 bases agree with TRBD1. The CDR3 is 15 amino acids. Germline loops: CDR1 SQVTM, CDR2 ANQGSEA. V shed 0 bases and J 1 base; nucleotides not matched to a gene: 6. The CDR3 nucleotides read TGCAGCGTTGAAGATAGGATACAGGGGTCCTACGAGCAGTACTTC. Encoded protein: CSVEDRIQGSYEQYF.

There are many counts of this clonotype. The chain links TRBV11-2 to TRBJ2-1, with 12 positions matching TRBD2. Trimming removed 5 bases from V and 7 bases from J; junction bases left unmatched: 3. Germline values: CDR1 SGHAT, CDR2 FQNNGV. The CDR3 has 14 amino acids. In nucleotides, the CDR3 is TGTGCCAGCAGCCCGACTAGCGGGAGTAATGAGCAGTTCTTC. Translation: CASSPTSGSNEQFF.